This T cell receptor beta chain was profiled in a study of early T cells in non-severe SARS-CoV-2 infection. Study overall: Chains were unpaired, as sequencing was done on bulk RNA from unsorted whole blood. Regarding the study as a whole: Private and CD4 specificities were missed by VDJdb matching, skewed to anti-spike CD8.

Molecules of cDNA were individually given unique molecular identifiers that were attached to them. In TCRdb, the 5' RACE reads were re-called with MiXCR into one record per CDR3 protein. The sample records some 87,000 distinct CDR3 sequences, 9% to 14% being singletons. The germline gives CDR1 SGDLS, CDR2 YYNGEE. V was pared by 2 bases and J by 6 bases, with 4 bases of the junction left unmatched. The CDR3 length is 13 residues. This clonotype has a handful of counts. The antigen is unknown. The rearrangement joins TRBV9 to TRBJ2-7, with 8 bases identical to TRBD1. The sample comprised whole blood. The source of this sequence is an adult who was a healthcare worker with PCR-confirmed SARS-CoV-2 infection or an uninfected control (not recorded which). CDR3 coding DNA: TGTGCCAGCAGCGTCCCAGGGGGCGGCGAGCAGTACTTC. Translation gives CASSVPGGGEQYF.